These 27 T cell receptor beta chains were sequenced from one sample in a study of blood T cell repertoires in COVID-19. Some clones are missing from TCRdb's copy, which holds only in-frame ones; the method was immunoSEQ multiplex PCR. Counted here are hundreds of thousands of clones, around 84% occurring once; the ten biggest clones make up approximately 18%. The sequenced sample consisted of PBMCs or T cells enriched from blood (not recorded which). All receptors derive from a man aged 35 to 55 who had recovered from COVID-19.

This rearrangement joins TRBV4-1 to TRBJ1-6; D uncertain. The length of the CDR3 is 14 residues. Germline CDR1 and CDR2: MGHRA and YSYEKL. Trimming cost V 1 base and J 10 bases, with 11 bases left between them. As DNA, the CDR3 is TGCGCCAGCAGCCAAGGTCAGGCTGAGTCACCCCTCCACTTT. Translation gives CASSQGQAESPLHF.

The chain carries TRBV12-5 and TRBJ2-1; perhaps TRBD2 as D (6 bases). CDR3 length equals 16 residues. V was cut by 6 bases and J by 0 bases, with 15 bases left in between. The germline CDR1 and CDR2 sequences are LGHNT and FRNRAP. CDR3 loop: CASGLIAESSYNEQFF. CDR3 nucleotide sequence: TGTGCTAGTGGACTGATAGCGGAGAGCTCCTACAATGAGCAGTTCTTC.

This clone was observed a few times. J is TRBJ1-1 and V is TRBV30; D unclear. CDR1 is GTSNPN, CDR2 SVGIG, per germline (reference sequence). The CDR3 is 13 residues long. V lost 2 bases and J 0 bases, leaving 7 bases between the germline ends. The CDR3 loop reads CAWSLQVNTEAFF. The DNA for the CDR3 is TGTGCCTGGAGTCTCCAGGTGAACACTGAAGCTTTCTTT. Combining the CDR3 with reference TRBV30 and TRBJ1-1 gives the whole variable domain SQTIHQWPATLVQPVGSPLSLECTVEGTSNPNLYWYRQAAGRGLQLLFYSVGIGQISSEVPQNLSASRPQDRQFILSSKKLLLSDSGFYLCAWSLQVNTEAFFGQGTRLTVV.

This chain links TRBV29-1 with TRBJ2-5; the match to TRBD2 covers 9 bases. V shed 4 bases and J 5 bases; nucleotides not matched to a gene: 8. There are 14 residues in the CDR3. Germline CDR1 and CDR2: SQVTM and ANQGSEA. The CDR3 DNA reads as TGCAGCGTTGCAGGCGGGAGGGCCGGTGAGACCCAGTACTTC. It is translated as CSVAGGRAGETQYF.

The rearrangement uses TRBV5-1 and TRBJ1-2, with TRBD1 matching over 9 bases. This CDR3 has 15 amino acids. CDR1 is SGHRS, CDR2 YFSETQ, per germline. Trimming took 3 bases from V and 1 from J; bases not matched to a gene: 4. In DNA, the CDR3 is TGCGCCAGCAGCTCTACAGGGGGCATTAACTATGGCTACACCTTC. Amino acid sequence: CASSSTGGINYGYTF.

V and J are TRBV7-3 and TRBJ1-3; D is perhaps TRBD1 (5 bases). Germline V gene lookup returns CDR1 SGHTA and CDR2 FQGTGA. Trimming stripped 6 bases from V and 2 bases from J, with 8 bases between. The CDR3 totals 13 residues. The CDR3 nucleotides read TGTGCCAGCAGGTCAGGGACTGGAAACACCATATATTTT. This gives the protein CASRSGTGNTIYF.

V gene TRBV7-9 combines with J gene TRBJ2-5; TRBD1 matches at 10 bases. Germline V lookup: CDR1 SEHNR, CDR2 FQNEAQ (reference sequence). The CDR3 has 15 amino acids. The V gene end was trimmed by 5 bases and the J gene end by 5 bases; junction bases not matched to a gene: 8. As DNA, the CDR3 is TGTGCCAGCAGCCCACCGACAGGGGGCGGGGAGACCCAGTACTTC. Translated: CASSPPTGGGETQYF.

The chain couples TRBV19 to TRBJ2-2, with D tentatively TRBD2 (5 bases). The V end was cut by 5 bases, the J end by 2 bases, with 9 bases between. Germline V lookup: CDR1 LNHDA, CDR2 SQIVND (reference sequence). CDR3 length: 14 amino acids. CDR3 protein: CASSSSGNTGELFF. For the CDR3, the DNA is TGTGCCAGTAGTTCGTCGGGAAACACCGGGGAGCTGTTTTTT.

The chain recombines TRBV3-1 (or the pseudogene TRBV3-2) with TRBJ2-3; 7 nucleotides agree with TRBD2. The junction had 6 bases not matched to a gene; V was cut back by 2 bases and J by 10 bases. Germline lookup yields CDR1 LGHDT and CDR2 YNNKEL (reference sequence). The CDR3 spans 13 residues. CDR3 in amino acids: CASSQRGVGAQYF. Here the CDR3 DNA reads TGTGCCAGCAGCCAACGGGGGGTAGGCGCGCAGTATTTT.

This clone has just one count. The chain links TRBV6-5 to TRBJ2-2, with D perhaps assigned TRBD1 or TRBD2 (5 bases each). The CDR3 is 14 amino acids. CDR1 is MNHEY, CDR2 SVGAGI, per germline. Trimming removed 10 bases at V and 5 bases at J, with 17 bases between. Here the CDR3 DNA reads TGTGCCACCAGAGGGGTGCAGCCAACCGGGGAGCTGTTTTTT. It encodes CATRGVQPTGELFF.

V usage is TRBV30 and J usage is TRBJ2-7; TRBD1 aligns across 9 bases. This CDR3 has 13 residues. V shed 6 bases and J 4 bases; nucleotides not matched to a gene: 7. CDR1 is GTSNPN and CDR2 is SVGIG in the germline V gene (reference sequence). The DNA for the CDR3 is TGTGCCTGCACAGGGGGCATTAGGTACGAGCAGTACTTC. This encodes CACTGGIRYEQYF.

This chain connects TRBV5-1 to TRBJ2-3; TRBD1 matches 10 bases. The CDR3 spans 15 residues. V dropped 0 bases and J dropped 4; count of bases not matched to a gene: 2. Germline loops: CDR1 SGHRS, CDR2 YFSETQ. This CDR3 is CASSLAGTGADTQYF. In nucleotides, the CDR3 is TGCGCCAGCAGCTTGGCTGGGACAGGGGCAGATACGCAGTATTTT.

The chain joins TRBV27 to TRBJ2-7, with D maybe TRBD2 (6 bases). This CDR3 has 15 amino acids. Trimming took 3 bases from V and 0 from J, leaving 12 bases between them. Germline loops: CDR1 MNHEY, CDR2 SMNVEV (reference sequence). The CDR3: CASSLGLPSSYEQYF. The CDR3 DNA sequence: TGTGCCAGCAGTTTGGGACTTCCAAGCTCCTACGAGCAGTACTTC.

This clone occurred once. The chain uses TRBV11-3 and TRBJ1-1, with 7 bases that match TRBD1. Unmatched junction bases numbered 8, after V lost 5 bases and J lost 2 bases. Germline V gives CDR1 SGHNT, CDR2 YENEEA. This CDR3 is built from 15 residues. The CDR3 DNA reads TGTGCCAGCAGCCTCCTGGGACAGATAAACACTGAAGCTTTCTTT. It yields the protein CASSLLGQINTEAFF.

This sequence joins TRBV27 and TRBJ2-1; no definite D call. CDR3 length equals 14 residues. V gave up 3 bases and J gave up 7 bases, with 13 bases separating them. CDR1 is MNHEY, CDR2 SMNVEV, per germline (reference sequence). The CDR3 here is CASSFLRPQNEQFF. CDR3 nucleotide sequence: TGTGCCAGCAGTTTTTTGCGGCCCCAGAATGAGCAGTTCTTC.

The V and J genes are TRBV4-1 and TRBJ2-7; TRBD2 aligns across 8 bases. Germline assignment: CDR1 MGHRA and CDR2 YSYEKL. This CDR3 is built from 15 residues. The junction had 5 bases not matched to a gene; V was cut back by 0 bases and J by 4 bases. The CDR3 loop reads CASSQDVAGLYEQYF. The DNA of the CDR3 is TGCGCCAGCAGCCAAGACGTAGCGGGGCTTTACGAGCAGTACTTC.

The chain has TRBV9 and TRBJ1-2; D remains unclear. This CDR3 has 15 amino acids. V lost 0 bases and J lost 4, with 13 bases in between. From germline, CDR1 is SGDLS and CDR2 YYNGEE. CDR3 coding DNA: TGTGCCAGCAGCGTAGAACAGATAGGATTCTATGGCTACACCTTC. It specifies CASSVEQIGFYGYTF.

V usage is TRBV5-8 and J usage is TRBJ2-7; no definite D call. The germline V gene has CDR1 SGHTS and CDR2 YDEGEE. The CDR3 has 11 amino acids. Trimming removed 4 bases at V and 0 bases at J, with 2 bases between. The CDR3 region is CASSRSYEQYF. The CDR3 DNA is TGTGCCAGCAGCCGCTCCTACGAGCAGTACTTC.

The genes are TRBV5-4 and TRBJ2-5, with 8 nucleotides matching TRBD1. This CDR3 has 15 amino acids. V lost 3 bases and J lost 2; bases outside the gene matches: 6. Germline V gene data show CDR1 as SGHNT and CDR2 as YYREEE (reference sequence). The CDR3: CASSSPGQEQETQYF. The DNA of the CDR3 is TGTGCCAGCAGCTCACCGGGACAGGAACAAGAGACCCAGTACTTC.

This clone was seen a few times. The CDR3 loop reads CASSLGASGYEQYF. In DNA form, the CDR3 reads TGTGCCAGCAGCTTGGGGGCTAGCGGTTACGAGCAGTACTTC. The chain uses TRBV5-6 and TRBJ2-7; TRBD2 agrees at 7 bases. There are 14 residues in the CDR3. CDR1 is SGHDT and CDR2 is YYEEEE in the germline V gene. V lost 0 bases to trimming and J lost 4 bases; unmatched junction nucleotides: 4.

The count of this clone is one. The genes are TRBV14 and TRBJ1-3; 10 bases map to TRBD1. The CDR3 consists of 14 residues. The germline CDR1 and CDR2 sequences are SGHDN and FVKESK. V was clipped by 10 bases and J by 4 bases; unmatched bases: 7. The DNA for the CDR3 is TGTGCCACCAAGCGACAGGGGGCCGGAAACACCATATATTTT. Translation gives CATKRQGAGNTIYF. The whole variable domain, filled in from reference TRBV14 and TRBJ1-3, reads EAGVTQFPSHSVIEKGQTVTLRCDPISGHDNLYWYRRVMGKEIKFLLHFVKESKQDESGMPNNRFLAERTGGTYSTLKVQPAELEDSGVYFCATKRQGAGNTIYFGEGSWLTVV.

The chain is built from TRBV4-1 and TRBJ1-1, with a tentative D call TRBD1 (6 bases). This CDR3 is 13 amino acids long. Trimming took 6 bases from V and 2 from J, leaving 10 bases between them. Germline V gene data show CDR1 as MGHRA and CDR2 as YSYEKL. For the CDR3, the DNA is TGCGCCAGCAGTAAGGGGGACAACACTGAAGCTTTCTTT. Protein: CASSKGDNTEAFF.

The J gene is TRBJ2-7, the V gene TRBV10-2; 10 bases map to TRBD1. CDR3 size: 13 residues. Trimming removed 6 bases from V and 2 bases from J; junction bases left unmatched: 1. Germline values: CDR1 WSHSY, CDR2 SAAADI. CDR3 sequence: CASSGQGAYEQYF. CDR3 coding DNA: TGCGCCAGCAGCGGACAGGGGGCCTACGAGCAGTACTTC.

The chain combines TRBV6-5 with TRBJ1-2; TRBD1 matches 9 bases. Germline V gene lookup returns CDR1 MNHEY and CDR2 SVGAGI. The CDR3 sequence is 13 residues long. V was clipped by 10 bases and J by 2 bases; unmatched bases: 5. CDR3 DNA: TGTGCCATCCGGGGACAGGGAAACTATGGCTACACCTTC. Protein product: CAIRGQGNYGYTF.

This chain joins TRBV6-1 and TRBJ2-7, with no clear D. This CDR3 comprises 16 residues. The germline V and J ends were trimmed by 0 bases and 0 bases, with 12 bases remaining between them. CDR1 is MNHNS, CDR2 SASEGT, per germline. Written as DNA, the CDR3 is TGTGCCAGCAGTGAAGCCTACCAGGCTATCTCCTACGAGCAGTACTTC. It specifies CASSEAYQAISYEQYF.

This rearrangement joins TRBV6-5 to TRBJ1-1; D is unresolved. Trimming cost V 2 bases and J 5 bases, with 9 bases left between them. The CDR3 runs 13 residues. The germline CDR1 and CDR2 sequences are MNHEY and SVGAGI. In DNA, the CDR3 is TGTGCCAGCAGTTACCGGGGAATGACTGAAGCTTTCTTT. Its translation: CASSYRGMTEAFF.

V gene TRBV5-1 combines with J gene TRBJ2-2; the D is unclear. V dropped 0 bases and J dropped 0 bases, with 6 bases sitting between them. Germline V gene data show CDR1 as SGHRS and CDR2 as YFSETQ. The CDR3 extends over 15 amino acids. Here the CDR3 reads CASSLVIANTGELFF. The DNA of the CDR3 is TGCGCCAGCAGCTTGGTAATAGCGAACACCGGGGAGCTGTTTTTT.